This TCR beta chain was sequenced in a study of control samples from healthy donors and cancer patients. The data were produced by immunoSEQ multiplex PCR, yet TCRdb's version contains in-frame clones alone and is incomplete. The data contain about 44,000 clones, approximately 89% of them singletons. Germline-derived CDR1 and CDR2 are MDHEN and SYDVKM. The CDR3 runs 16 residues. The ends were cut back, 5 bases at V and 4 bases at J, with 18 bases in the middle. Specimen: PBMCs. This TCR was sampled from a woman in her sixties with lung cancer. This chain connects TRBV28 to TRBJ1-3; weak D call: TRBD1 (6 bases). The CDR3 loop reads CASSPLDSSAGNTIYF. The CDR3 nucleotides read TGTGCCAGCAGTCCCCTGGACAGTTCTGCCGGAAACACCATATATTTT.